This T cell receptor (beta chain) was recorded in a study of blood T cells in healthy people across ages. General study results and limits: There were more naive CD4+ cells and higher diversity in long-lived donors than in aged donors. Roughly linearly, TCR beta diversity per million T cells fell as age increased.

Through a sample-barcoded 5' primer and a J-beta primer mix, a second PCR was run for about 6 to 12 cycles. TCRdb re-derived calls from the 5' RACE reads in MiXCR, one entry per CDR3 protein. The sample yields some 640,000 distinct CDR3 sequences, 49% seen once. Comment on this clonotype: Its specificity is not known.

Trimming took 6 bases from V and 6 from J, leaving 25 bases between them. Germline CDR1 and CDR2: MNHEY and SVGEGT. This CDR3 region has 17 residues. The J gene is TRBJ2-3, the V gene TRBV6-2 or TRBV6-3, with a tentative D call TRBD1 (6 bases). The sample comprised blood. This clonotype was obtained from a woman in her sixties in good health. In nucleotides, the CDR3 is TGTGCCAGCAGCGATCCAAAGCCAGGGGATCTAGGGGATACGCAGTATTTT. This sequence encodes CASSDPKPGDLGDTQYF.